This is a list of T cell receptor beta chains from one sample in a study of monozygotic twins with inflammatory bowel disease. TCRdb reanalyzed the 5' RACE reads, giving one entry per CDR3 protein sequence and no DNA. There are 150,000 to 200,000 distinct CDR3 sequences in the sample, with 2.8% held by the top ten. Sequenced: blood. All receptors derive from a human donor with ulcerative colitis or Crohn's disease, or a healthy co-twin of an affected twin (not recorded which). CDR3s include the opening cysteine and the closing phenylalanine or tryptophan.

TRBV5-1	TRBJ2-1	CASSVGSSYNEQFF
TRBV29-1	TRBJ1-1	CSGRDPGTEAFF
TRBV11-2	TRBJ1-3	CASTSTNLGRESGNTIYF
TRBV20-1	TRBJ2-7	CSGRVSGGAWTYEQYF
TRBV7-2	TRBJ2-1	CASSIGQIGDEQFF
TRBV29-1	TRBJ2-7	CSVSRSGSYEQYF
TRBV19	TRBJ2-3	CASSIEGVQTDTQYF
TRBV28	TRBJ1-6	CASSFWKGQQGSLHF
TRBV4-1	TRBJ2-3	CASSQGVGNTDTQYF
TRBV7-6	TRBJ1-5	CASSLVGRPQHF
TRBV12-3/TRBV12-4	TRBJ2-2	CASSLFGRRTGSFLYTGELFF
TRBV4-3	TRBJ1-1	CASSQDIGNTEAFF
TRBV5-1	TRBJ2-1	CASSLGITGGNEQFF
TRBV12-3/TRBV12-4	TRBJ2-2	CASSFGQGINGELFF
TRBV24-1	TRBJ2-4	CATSEGDRAAKNIQYF
TRBV10-3	TRBJ2-5	CAISDGLAGFETQYF
TRBV6-1	TRBJ2-7	CASSEGPGSNYEQYF
TRBV29-1	TRBJ2-5	CSAGTPGETQYF
TRBV5-1	TRBJ2-5	CASSSGSVHVGETQYF
TRBV15	TRBJ2-3	CATSREGQGPYTDTQYF
TRBV10-3	TRBJ2-7	CAISESPGTVKQYF
TRBV27	TRBJ1-5	CASKLGPDYQPQHF
TRBV28	TRBJ2-7	CASSLGLAGNSEQYF
TRBV5-1	TRBJ2-7	CASSAAAEEGQYF
TRBV5-1	TRBJ1-2	CASSFRTDYGYTF
TRBV7-8	TRBJ2-1	CASSLTQGRSEQFF
TRBV29-1	TRBJ2-7	CSVEPSGSHEQYF
TRBV3-1	TRBJ2-7	CASSQVTGSYEQYF
TRBV20-1	TRBJ1-1	CSAREGSVGPFF
TRBV27	TRBJ2-7	CASSFLSVKGAHEQYF
TRBV29-1	TRBJ2-1	CSVDYGSSYNEQFF
TRBV25-1	TRBJ2-3	CASREREGLADTQYF
TRBV12-3/TRBV12-4	TRBJ2-7	CASSFASPGMGEQYF
TRBV20-1	TRBJ2-1	CSARPRQGAYNEQFF
TRBV10-3	TRBJ2-5	CAISDEGLAGQETQYF
TRBV20-1	TRBJ2-7	CSARLVNEQYF
TRBV4-1	TRBJ2-3	CASSLRLTVFQNTDTQYF